This TCR beta chain was recorded in a study of OX40 agonist ivuxolimab in advanced cancers. Regarding the study as a whole: Circulating CD4+ and CD8+ T cells showed clonal expansion by week 6 at 0.1 to 3.0 mg/kg. Also showing low normalized T-cell clonal expansion were some of the nonresponders. Undetermined was the antigen specificity of the expanded peripheral T cells.

Germline V gene sequence: CDR1 SGHRS, CDR2 YFSETQ. The length of the CDR3 is 17 residues. The trim removed 0 bases at V and 7 bases at J, leaving 10 bases unmatched. For this clone: Its antigen is currently unknown.

Clones were sequenced by immunoSEQ multiplex PCR, and TCRdb holds only the in-frame ones, with some missing. Among roughly 91,000 clones listed, approximately 90% were seen once. This clonotype was obtained from an adult with an advanced solid tumor such as melanoma, head and neck, liver or kidney cancer. This specimen was CD4+ or CD8+ T cells sorted from blood, taken in a trial of the OX40 agonist ivuxolimab. The chain combines TRBV5-1 with TRBJ2-1, with 10 bases matching TRBD2. In DNA, the CDR3 is TGCGCCAGCAGCTTGGTGGCTCCTAGCGGGGGCCCTAATGAGCAGTTCTTC. It codes for CASSLVAPSGGPNEQFF.